These 26 T cell receptor beta chains were all obtained from the same sample, sequenced in a study of T cell responses to AZD1222 COVID-19 vaccine. The data were produced by immunoSEQ multiplex PCR, yet TCRdb's version contains in-frame clones alone and is incomplete. Here the sample spans over 130,000 clones, roughly 90% being singletons. Material: peripheral blood, obtained on day 0 of AZD1222 vaccination. The receptors come from an adult in good health.

In this sample, this clone turned up once. V is TRBV4-1 and J is TRBJ2-3; 13 bases agree with TRBD2. Germline values: CDR1 MGHRA, CDR2 YSYEKL. The CDR3 runs 18 residues. V was pared by 0 bases and J by 5 bases, with 8 bases of the junction left unmatched. CDR3 in DNA: TGCGCCAGCAGCCAAGAAGGGGTAGGGACTAGCGGGGTAGATACGCAGTATTTT. The encoded protein is CASSQEGVGTSGVDTQYF.

The CDR3 is CASSFGGDNEQFF. CDR3 bases: TGTGCCAGCAGTTTCGGGGGGGACAATGAGCAGTTCTTC. The chain has TRBV27 and TRBJ2-1, with 8 bases aligning to TRBD2. The trim removed 3 bases at V and 5 bases at J, leaving 0 bases unmatched. This CDR3 is 13 amino acids long. The germline V gene encodes CDR1 MNHEY and CDR2 SMNVEV (reference sequence).

V is TRBV3-1 (or the pseudogene TRBV3-2) and J is TRBJ2-5, with unresolved D. This CDR3 region has 13 residues. The germline gives CDR1 LGHDT, CDR2 YNNKEL (reference sequence). V lost 2 bases to trimming and J lost 5 bases, with 9 bases between them. The CDR3 loop is CASSQSDGETQYF. The CDR3 coding sequence is TGTGCCAGCAGCCAAAGTGACGGGGAGACCCAGTACTTC.

The rearrangement joins TRBV29-1 to TRBJ1-2; D perhaps matches TRBD1 (6 bases). CDR1 is SQVTM and CDR2 is ANQGSEA in the germline V gene. V shed 1 base and J shed 5 bases, with 20 bases lying between them. There are 16 residues in the CDR3. CDR3 bases: TGCAGCGTTGAAGGGAATGATAGGGGGTCCTATTATGGCTACACCTTC. Translated: CSVEGNDRGSYYGYTF. The entire variable domain, with the rest obtained from reference TRBV29-1 and TRBJ1-2, is as follows: SAVISQKPSRDICQRGTSLTIQCQVDSQVTMMFWYRQQPGQSLTLIATANQGSEATYESGFVIDKFPISRPNLTFSTLTVSNMSPEDSSIYLCSVEGNDRGSYYGYTFGSGTRLTVV.

The chain has TRBV3-1 (or the pseudogene TRBV3-2) and TRBJ2-3, with D possibly matching TRBD1 (6 bases). Per germline, CDR1 LGHDT and CDR2 YNNKEL (reference sequence). V was cut by 0 bases and J by 3 bases, with 19 bases left in between. The CDR3 has 18 amino acids. The CDR3 bases are TGTGCCAGCAGCCAAGATAAGGGGGTGCCAGGGAGTACAGATACGCAGTATTTT. Residues: CASSQDKGVPGSTDTQYF.

The V and J genes are TRBV28 and TRBJ1-2, with D maybe TRBD1 (6 bases). The V end was cut by 2 bases, the J end by 6 bases, with 13 bases between. The CDR3 extends over 14 amino acids. CDR1 is MDHEN, CDR2 SYDVKM, per germline. The CDR3 bases are TGTGCCAGCAGTTTAGTCTCAGGGGTGGATGGCTACACCTTC. Protein sequence: CASSLVSGVDGYTF.

The rearrangement links TRBV5-1 to TRBJ1-3; TRBD1 might be the D (6 bases). This CDR3 is 15 amino acids long. CDR1 is SGHRS and CDR2 is YFSETQ in the germline V gene. The germline V and J ends were trimmed by 1 base and 3 bases, with 11 bases remaining between them. The CDR3 region has the DNA TGCGCCAGCAGCTTGTCAGGGGTAAATGGAAACACCATATATTTT. It specifies CASSLSGVNGNTIYF.

The gene calls are TRBV11-3 and TRBJ2-7; D perhaps matches TRBD1 (6 bases). The CDR3 consists of 16 residues. Germline V gives CDR1 SGHNT, CDR2 YENEEA. Trimming removed 4 bases from V and 0 bases from J, with 16 bases in between. The CDR3 reads CASSSLVRDISYEQYF. The CDR3 bases are TGTGCCAGCAGCTCCCTAGTCCGGGACATCTCCTACGAGCAGTACTTC.

This rearrangement joins TRBV15 to TRBJ2-1; D is uncertain. This CDR3 has 12 residues. V was clipped by 5 bases and J by 3 bases, with 5 bases between them. Germline values: CDR1 LNHNV, CDR2 YYDKDF (reference sequence). For the CDR3, the DNA is TGTGCCACCAGCGCAGGCTACAATGAGCAGTTCTTC. Protein sequence: CATSAGYNEQFF.

This clone turned up a few times. The chain is built from TRBV6-5 and TRBJ1-1; the D is unclear. V was shortened by 7 bases and J by 8 bases, with 23 bases between the two germline ends. Germline lookup yields CDR1 MNHEY and CDR2 SVGAGI. The CDR3 sequence is 15 residues long. The CDR3 protein is CASTRSIVARPEAFF. The CDR3 DNA is TGTGCCAGCACCCGCAGCATCGTTGCGAGACCAGAAGCTTTCTTT.

This clone was observed once. CDR3 bases: TGTGCCAGCAGCTTAGAGCTAGCGGGGACGAACATTCAGTACTTC. This encodes CASSLELAGTNIQYF. The chain recombines TRBV7-9 with TRBJ2-4, with 9 nucleotides matching TRBD2. V was pared by 1 base and J by 7 bases, with 5 bases of the junction left unmatched. This CDR3 is 15 amino acids long. Germline CDR1 and CDR2: SEHNR and FQNEAQ (reference sequence).

The rearrangement links TRBV7-2 to TRBJ2-1; D ambiguous. From germline, CDR1 is SGHTA and CDR2 FQGNSA. This CDR3 has 12 residues. The ends were cut back, 4 bases at V and 6 bases at J, with 7 bases in the middle. CDR3 in amino acids: CASSSLGNEQFF. The CDR3 nucleotides read TGTGCCAGCAGCTCTTTGGGCAATGAGCAGTTCTTC.

V usage is TRBV27 and J usage is TRBJ1-2, with D tentatively TRBD1 (5 bases). The CDR3 extends over 15 amino acids. V was pared by 6 bases and J by 5 bases, with 19 bases between. From germline, CDR1 is MNHEY and CDR2 SMNVEV (reference sequence). The DNA of the CDR3 is TGTGCCAGCAGCTTGAAGAAGGGGTTCTTTTATGGCTACACCTTC. Amino acid sequence: CASSLKKGFFYGYTF.

The V call is TRBV5-4, the J call TRBJ1-2; 8 nucleotides line up with TRBD1. CDR1 and CDR2 from the germline V gene are SGHNT and YYREEE (reference sequence). The V and J ends lost 3 bases and 8 bases, in that order; junction bases with no gene match: 9. The CDR3 loop spans 14 amino acids. The CDR3 DNA reads TGTGCCAGCAGCTCACGGACAGGGCGGGGCGGCTACACCTTC. Its translation: CASSSRTGRGGYTF.

The V gene is TRBV5-5, the J gene TRBJ1-5; D is undetermined. CDR1 SGHKS and CDR2 YYEKEE come from the germline V gene (reference sequence). Trimming removed 0 bases from V and 1 base from J, with 8 bases in between. The CDR3 is 15 amino acids. CDR3 amino acids: CASSLGVSSNQPQHF. CDR3 nucleotides: TGTGCCAGCAGCTTGGGCGTGTCGAGCAATCAGCCCCAGCATTTT.

CDR3 in amino acids: CASGLAILGQPPYNEQFF. In DNA, the CDR3 is TGTGCTAGTGGTTTGGCGATTCTTGGACAGCCCCCCTACAATGAGCAGTTCTTC. The J gene is TRBJ2-1, the V gene TRBV12-5, with D maybe TRBD1 (6 bases). This CDR3 is built from 18 residues. Deletions cut 1 base from V and 2 bases from J, with 18 bases between. Germline lookup yields CDR1 LGHNT and CDR2 FRNRAP. The whole variable domain, filled in from reference TRBV12-5 and TRBJ2-1, reads DARVTQTPRHKVTEMGQEVTMRCQPILGHNTVFWYRQTMMQGLELLAYFRNRAPLDDSGMPKDRFSAEMPDATLATLKIQPSEPRDSAVYFCASGLAILGQPPYNEQFFGPGTRLTVL.

This sequence joins TRBV9 and TRBJ2-2, with 13 positions matching TRBD2. This CDR3 spans 19 amino acids. The ends lost 3 bases at V and 6 bases at J; junction bases unmatched: 14. Per the germline V gene, CDR1 is SGDLS and CDR2 is YYNGEE. The CDR3 region has the DNA TGTGCCAGCAGCGGTTGGACTAGCGGGAGCCTTTTGGTTGCCGGGGAGCTGTTTTTT. Amino acids: CASSGWTSGSLLVAGELFF. Drawing the rest from reference TRBV9 and TRBJ2-2, the complete variable domain is DSGVTQTPKHLITATGQRVTLRCSPRSGDLSVYWYQQSLDQGLQFLIQYYNGEERAKGNILERFSAQQFPDLHSELNLSSLELGDSALYFCASSGWTSGSLLVAGELFFGEGSRLTVL.

V usage is TRBV28 and J usage is TRBJ2-5, with TRBD2 as a possible D gene (5 bases). Germline loops: CDR1 MDHEN, CDR2 SYDVKM. CDR3 length: 14 amino acids. V was pared by 5 bases and J by 1 base, with 11 bases between. The CDR3 here is CASSIYRGQETQYF. The DNA for the CDR3 is TGTGCCAGCAGTATTTACCGGGGCCAAGAGACCCAGTACTTC. Filled out from reference TRBV28 and TRBJ2-5, the complete variable domain reads DVKVTQSSRYLVKRTGEKVFLECVQDMDHENMFWYRQDPGLGLRLIYFSYDVKMKEKGDIPEGYSVSREKKERFSLILESASTNQTSMYLCASSIYRGQETQYFGPGTRLLVL.

The genes are TRBV5-6 and TRBJ2-5; unclear D gene. The CDR3 has 12 residues. V lost 4 bases and J lost 5, with 9 bases in between. In germline, CDR1 is SGHDT, CDR2 YYEEEE. The chain's CDR3 is CASSENPETQYF. The CDR3 DNA is TGTGCCAGCAGCGAGAACCCGGAGACCCAGTACTTC.

With regard to this clone: This specimen includes other DNA sequences encoding the same CDR3. The rearrangement joins TRBV5-4 to TRBJ2-1; 8 bases match TRBD2. The CDR3 contains 15 residues. Trimming at V came to 5 bases and at J to 0 bases, leaving 4 bases not matched to a gene. Per germline, CDR1 SGHNT and CDR2 YYREEE (reference sequence). This chain's CDR3 is CASSPGGPSYNEQFF. The CDR3 DNA reads TGTGCCAGCAGTCCGGGAGGGCCCTCCTACAATGAGCAGTTCTTC.

The V call is TRBV19, the J call TRBJ1-1; D gene unclear. This CDR3 spans 14 amino acids. V was shortened by 7 bases and J by 0 bases, with 12 bases between the two germline ends. Germline V lookup: CDR1 LNHDA, CDR2 SQIVND (reference sequence). CDR3 DNA: TGTGCCAGTACCAGAAGACAAATGAACACTGAAGCTTTCTTT. Residues: CASTRRQMNTEAFF.

The chain uses TRBV28 and TRBJ1-2; 8 bases match TRBD1. The CDR3 is 18 residues long. Germline V gene sequence: CDR1 MDHEN, CDR2 SYDVKM. V was pared by 5 bases and J by 0 bases, with 14 bases of the junction left unmatched. CDR3 sequence: CASSPRQGTTETNYGYTF. For the CDR3, the DNA is TGTGCCAGCAGTCCTCGACAGGGGACCACTGAGACTAACTATGGCTACACCTTC.

The rearrangement uses TRBV28 and TRBJ2-7; tentative D call: TRBD2 (6 bases). This CDR3 contains 13 residues. V lost 10 bases and J lost 5, with 18 bases in between. Germline loops: CDR1 MDHEN, CDR2 SYDVKM. The CDR3 region is CATTRQGGNEQYF. CDR3 bases: TGTGCCACCACCCGGCAGGGAGGCAACGAGCAGTACTTC.

This rearrangement joins TRBV4-2 to TRBJ2-1; 9 positions agree with TRBD2. Germline V gene data show CDR1 as LGHNA and CDR2 as YNFKEQ. The CDR3 is 18 residues long. Germline trimming cut 2 bases from V and 10 bases from J; bases unmatched to any gene: 18. CDR3 in amino acids: CASSQPGWDSGRLGEQFF. Written as DNA, the CDR3 is TGTGCCAGCAGCCAACCGGGTTGGGATAGCGGGAGATTAGGAGAGCAGTTCTTC.

This chain uses TRBV7-2 with TRBJ1-5; D ambiguous. CDR1 and CDR2 (germline): SGHTA, FQGNSA. There are 15 residues in the CDR3. The V end lost 1 base, the J end lost 3 bases, and 10 bases lay between the germline ends. CDR3 in amino acids: CASSLGSLYNQPQHF. The CDR3 DNA reads as TGTGCCAGCAGCTTAGGGTCGCTTTACAATCAGCCCCAGCATTTT. Full variable domain (rest looked up from reference TRBV7-2 and TRBJ1-5): GAGVSQSPSNKVTEKGKDVELRCDPISGHTALYWYRQSLGQGLEFLIYFQGNSAPDKSGLPSDRFSAERTGGSVSTLTIQRTQQEDSAVYLCASSLGSLYNQPQHFGDGTRLSIL.

The chain joins TRBV2 to TRBJ2-3; D is undetermined. V lost 8 bases, J lost 2 bases, and 5 bases lay in between. Germline assignment: CDR1 SNHLY and CDR2 FYNNEI. The CDR3 has 11 residues. The CDR3 nucleotides are TGTGCCAGCTGGCTCACAGATACGCAGTATTTT. It encodes CASWLTDTQYF.